This T cell receptor (beta chain) was sequenced during a study of blood T cell repertoires in COVID-19. V lost 3 bases to trimming and J lost 4 bases, with 9 bases between them. CDR3 size: 13 residues. The protocol was immunoSEQ multiplex PCR, while the TCRdb copy is restricted to in-frame clones and leaves out a portion. Among about 480,000 clones listed, approximately 90% were seen once. Participant-given clinical history determined each cohort assignment. This sequence was found in a woman aged 18 to 35 with acute COVID-19. The chain combines TRBV12-3 or TRBV12-4 with TRBJ1-2; no firm D call. The sequencing input was PBMCs or T cells enriched from blood (not recorded which). The CDR3 sequence is CASSFLLTYGYTF. For the CDR3, the DNA is TGTGCCAGCAGTTTTCTTCTAACCTATGGCTACACCTTC.